These 8 T cell receptor beta chains were all obtained from the same sample, sequenced in a study of patients and donors after allogeneic stem cell transplantation. TCRdb ran MiXCR on the RT-PCR reads and lists one entry per CDR3 protein. Of about 400,000 distinct CDR3 sequences listed, about a sixth are singletons. Sequencing input: blood, either unsorted or a sorted T cell fraction (not recorded which). The receptor set was obtained from a human donor who was either an allogeneic HSCT recipient or a stem cell or donor lymphocyte infusion donor (not recorded which). It is not recorded whose cells these are; they may come from a transplant donor.

V and J are TRBV7-9 and TRBJ2-7; D ambiguous. The V end was cut by 5 bases, the J end by 5 bases, with 10 bases between. This CDR3 has 12 amino acids. Germline-derived CDR1 and CDR2 are SEHNR and FQNEAQ (reference sequence). Here the CDR3 reads CASSGIRDEQYF. CDR3 sequence (DNA): TGTGCCAGCAGCGGGATCCGGGACGAGCAGTACTTC.

The genes are TRBV4-3 and TRBJ2-1; 8 bases are a match to TRBD2. The trim removed 4 bases at V and 8 bases at J, leaving 7 bases unmatched. From germline, CDR1 is LGHNA and CDR2 YSLEER. This CDR3 has 14 amino acids. CDR3 DNA: TGCGCCAGCAGCCGGCGGGGGGCCAGCGATGAGCAGTTCTTC. Its translation is CASSRRGASDEQFF.

J is TRBJ2-4 and V is TRBV7-9; D is ambiguous. Deletions cut 6 bases from V and 2 bases from J, with 8 bases between. The CDR3 has 13 amino acids. Germline V gene lookup returns CDR1 SEHNR and CDR2 FQNEAQ (reference sequence). CDR3 sequence (DNA): TGTGCCAGCAGAAGGCCTCCCAAAAACATTCAGTACTTC. Translating it yields CASRRPPKNIQYF.

This sequence joins TRBV5-1 and TRBJ1-4; 9 nucleotides agree with TRBD1. The CDR3 is 15 amino acids. Germline V CDR1 and CDR2: SGHRS, YFSETQ. V lost 2 bases, J lost 6 bases, and 5 bases stayed unmatched. In DNA form, the CDR3 reads TGCGCCAGCAGCTTTAACAGGGGGCGCGATGAAAAACTGTTTTTT. It is translated as CASSFNRGRDEKLFF.

The chain is built from TRBV20-1 and TRBJ1-6, with D unclear. The ends were cut back, 3 bases at V and 2 bases at J, with 8 bases in the middle. This CDR3 comprises 14 residues. Germline CDR1 DFQATT, CDR2 SNEGSKA (reference sequence). CDR3 nucleotides: TGCAGTGCTAGGGAGGTTACCTATAATTCACCCCTCCACTTT. Protein sequence: CSAREVTYNSPLHF.

This clonotype was seen more than once but under ten times. The rearrangement joins TRBV4-1 to TRBJ1-1; 8 bases agree with TRBD1. CDR3 length: 16 amino acids. V lost 4 bases, J lost 1 base, and 8 bases stayed unmatched. CDR1 is MGHRA, CDR2 YSYEKL, per germline. CDR3 in DNA: TGCGCCAGCAGCCTACGAGGACAGGGCCCGAACACTGAAGCTTTCTTT. Amino acids: CASSLRGQGPNTEAFF.

The chain combines TRBV7-9 with TRBJ2-1; 10 nucleotides agree with TRBD2. The CDR3 is 16 residues long. Trimming took 3 bases from V and 2 from J; bases not matched to a gene: 4. The germline CDR1 and CDR2 sequences are SEHNR and FQNEAQ (reference sequence). The CDR3 loop reads CASSFRGTSAYNEQFF. In DNA form, the CDR3 reads TGTGCCAGCAGCTTTCGGGGGACTAGCGCCTACAATGAGCAGTTCTTC.

The chain links TRBV18 to TRBJ1-1; maybe TRBD1 (6 bases). Germline V gives CDR1 KGHSH, CDR2 LQKENI. Between the trimmed V and J ends, which lost 3 bases and 2 bases, there was a span of 16 bases. The CDR3 consists of 16 residues. CDR3 sequence: CASSPVPEGTNTEAFF. The CDR3 nucleotides read TGTGCCAGCTCACCCGTTCCGGAGGGGACAAACACTGAAGCTTTCTTT.